What follows are 20 T cell receptor beta chains derived from one specimen sequenced in a study of T cells in tumors after PD-1 blockade. The data were produced by immunoSEQ multiplex PCR, yet TCRdb's version contains in-frame clones alone and is incomplete. The table lists about 8,200 clones, 62% of them singletons. The sample's time point: second of two post-therapy site-matched biopsies two to three months apart. Sequencing used tumor tissue, obtained after anti-PD-1 treatment. Receptors originate from a human donor with basal cell carcinoma.

The gene calls are TRBV28 and TRBJ2-3; D tentatively reads TRBD1 or TRBD2 (6 bases each). The CDR3 has 15 residues. The germline V and J ends were trimmed by 7 bases and 2 bases, with 16 bases remaining between them. Per germline, CDR1 MDHEN and CDR2 SYDVKM. DNA of the CDR3: TGTGCCAGCAACCTAGGGGGGCAGTTCACAGATACGCAGTATTTT. Translation gives CASNLGGQFTDTQYF.

This clone turned up a few times. The chain combines TRBV27 with TRBJ1-3; D gene unclear. The V and J ends lost 6 bases and 4 bases respectively, with 4 bases between them. This CDR3 has 11 residues. Germline loops: CDR1 MNHEY, CDR2 SMNVEV (reference sequence). The CDR3 DNA is TGTGCCAGCAGGGCGGGAAACACCATATATTTT. It yields the protein CASRAGNTIYF.

The chain combines TRBV30 with TRBJ1-2; the match to TRBD1 covers 7 bases. Germline values: CDR1 GTSNPN, CDR2 SVGIG (reference sequence). The CDR3 is made up of 13 amino acids. The CDR3 here is CAGTGAANYGYTF. Written as DNA, the CDR3 is TGTGCGGGTACAGGGGCGGCAAACTATGGCTACACCTTC. Full variable domain (remainder filled in from reference TRBV30 and TRBJ1-2): SQTIHQWPATLVQPVGSPLSLECTVEGTSNPNLYWYRQAAGRGLQLLFYSVGIGQISSEVPQNLSASRPQDRQFILSSKKLLLSDSGFYLCAGTGAANYGYTFGSGTRLTVV.

This chain's CDR3 is CASSDLPTGTQYF. The CDR3 DNA reads TGTGCCAGCAGTGACCTCCCAACAGGAACCCAGTACTTC. The chain links TRBV6-4 to TRBJ2-5; TRBD1 is a possible D gene (5 bases). Trimming removed 2 bases at V and 8 bases at J, with 12 bases between. The CDR3 is made up of 13 amino acids. CDR1 is MRHNA and CDR2 is SNTAGT in the germline V gene.

The chain recombines TRBV3-1 (or the pseudogene TRBV3-2) with TRBJ2-7; D is ambiguous. CDR3 length: 12 residues. Germline loops: CDR1 LGHDT, CDR2 YNNKEL (reference sequence). Trimming took off 2 bases at V and 2 bases at J, with 4 bases between the two ends. As DNA, the CDR3 is TGTGCCAGCAGCCAATTTACCTACGAGCAGTACTTC. Protein sequence: CASSQFTYEQYF.

The chain couples TRBV6-1 to TRBJ2-3; D is uncertain. V was clipped by 3 bases and J by 2 bases, with 12 bases between them. CDR1 MNHNS and CDR2 SASEGT come from the germline V gene. The CDR3 is 15 residues long. The CDR3 region has the DNA TGTGCCAGCAGTGATGGCCTAAGAGCCACAGATACGCAGTATTTT. It encodes CASSDGLRATDTQYF.

J is TRBJ2-7 and V is TRBV29-1; 7 bases are a match to TRBD2. This CDR3 has 12 residues. The V and J ends lost 7 bases and 6 bases, in that order; junction bases with no gene match: 9. Looked up from germline, CDR1 is SQVTM and CDR2 is ANQGSEA. CDR3 protein: CSAQGLKSEQYF. CDR3 bases: TGCAGCGCTCAGGGACTAAAGAGCGAGCAGTACTTC.

This clone was seen only once. The genes are TRBV11-2 and TRBJ1-1; unclear D gene. The V and J ends lost 0 bases and 3 bases respectively, with 11 bases between them. In germline, CDR1 is SGHAT, CDR2 FQNNGV. The CDR3 covers 15 residues. CDR3 sequence reads: CASSLDQSAYTEAFF. The CDR3 bases are TGTGCCAGCAGCTTAGATCAGAGTGCGTACACTGAAGCTTTCTTT.

The chain combines TRBV9 with TRBJ1-6; no clear D. This CDR3 comprises 14 residues. Trimming cost V 4 bases and J 2 bases, with 7 bases left between them. The germline CDR1 and CDR2 sequences are SGDLS and YYNGEE. This CDR3 is CASSRRTYNSPLHF. CDR3 nucleotide sequence: TGTGCCAGCAGCCGACGGACCTATAATTCACCCCTCCACTTT.

The rearrangement joins TRBV13 to TRBJ2-7, with D possibly TRBD1 on 6 matching bases. CDR1 and CDR2 from the germline V gene are PRHDT and FYEKMQ (reference sequence). The CDR3 spans 17 residues. V lost 2 bases and J 2 bases, leaving 19 bases between the germline ends. The CDR3 nucleotides read TGTGCCAGCAGCTTATCCCCTATAACAGGACAGACCTACGAGCAGTACTTC. Amino acid sequence: CASSLSPITGQTYEQYF.

The chain carries TRBV2 and TRBJ2-3; 8 nucleotides agree with TRBD2. Germline-derived CDR1 and CDR2 are SNHLY and FYNNEI. CDR3 length equals 13 residues. J was trimmed by 4 bases and V by 6 bases; bases with no gene match: 3. CDR3 sequence: CASSSGGSDTQYF. In DNA form, the CDR3 reads TGTGCCAGCAGCAGCGGGGGCTCAGATACGCAGTATTTT.

This clone is labeled medium-sized (0.01 to 0.1%). The genes are TRBV5-1 and TRBJ1-2, with no clear D. CDR1 and CDR2 from the germline V gene are SGHRS and YFSETQ. The CDR3 has 13 residues. Trimming pared 0 bases from V and 4 bases from J, leaving 7 bases between. CDR3 region: CASSLGPGYGYTF. The CDR3 DNA reads TGCGCCAGCAGCTTGGGACCCGGCTATGGCTACACCTTC.

This clone showed up just a few times. This chain connects TRBV5-1 to TRBJ2-2, with 12 bases lining up with TRBD1. The CDR3 contains 16 residues. CDR1 is SGHRS and CDR2 is YFSETQ in the germline V gene. After removal of 4 bases from V and 5 bases from J, the junction contained 6 bases not matched to a gene. The CDR3 coding sequence is TGCGCCAGCAGCGTCGGGACAGGGGGCTATACCGGGGAGCTGTTTTTT. Encoded protein: CASSVGTGGYTGELFF.

This chain links TRBV2 with TRBJ2-2; 12 bases map to TRBD2. Germline assignment: CDR1 SNHLY and CDR2 FYNNEI. There are 17 residues in the CDR3. The V segment lost 5 bases and the J segment 2 bases; nucleotides outside the gene matches: 6. This CDR3 is CASSSLAGGQNTGELFF. As DNA, the CDR3 is TGTGCCAGCAGTTCCCTAGCGGGGGGGCAAAACACCGGGGAGCTGTTTTTT.

The rearrangement joins TRBV5-6 to TRBJ2-7; no firm D call. Germline V gene lookup returns CDR1 SGHDT and CDR2 YYEEEE. V was shortened by 5 bases and J by 1 base, with 19 bases between the two germline ends. The CDR3 totals 16 residues. The CDR3 coding sequence is TGTGCCAGCAGTTCTTCCGGGCCCCCGACATCCTACGAGCAGTACTTC. Amino acids: CASSSSGPPTSYEQYF.

This chain joins TRBV6-2 or TRBV6-3 and TRBJ1-5; possible D gene TRBD1, 5 bases. Germline V CDR1 and CDR2: MNHEY, SVGEGT. This CDR3 has 14 amino acids. V gave up 4 bases and J gave up 4 bases, with 11 bases separating them. Here the CDR3 DNA reads TGTGCCAGCAGTTTTGACAGTCTAAATCAGCCCCAGCATTTT. This translates into CASSFDSLNQPQHF.

The rearrangement links TRBV7-9 to TRBJ1-6, with a weak D call TRBD1 (6 bases). Germline V CDR1 and CDR2: SEHNR, FQNEAQ (reference sequence). CDR3 length: 15 amino acids. The V end was cut by 5 bases, the J end by 4 bases, with 12 bases between. This CDR3 reads CASSLRTDYNSPLHF. The CDR3 DNA follows: TGTGCCAGCAGCCTTCGGACAGATTATAATTCACCCCTCCACTTT.

This chain uses TRBV5-3 with TRBJ1-5, with no clear D. TRBV5-3 is classed as an ORF, of uncertain function. CDR3 length: 14 amino acids. Trimming took off 1 base at V and 3 bases at J, with 8 bases between the two ends. The CDR3 region is CARSLRHLNQPQHF. As DNA, the CDR3 is TGTGCCAGAAGCTTGAGGCACCTCAATCAGCCCCAGCATTTT.

This chain links TRBV27 with TRBJ1-4; D call uncertain. Looked up from germline, CDR1 is MNHEY and CDR2 is SMNVEV (reference sequence). V lost 1 base and J 4 bases, leaving 10 bases between the germline ends. The CDR3 loop spans 15 amino acids. The CDR3 DNA follows: TGTGCCAGCAGTTTATTCGGAGGACTTAATGAAAAACTGTTTTTT. This gives the protein CASSLFGGLNEKLFF.

The rearrangement joins TRBV9 to TRBJ2-1; D is uncertain. Trimming took off 3 bases at V and 10 bases at J, with 14 bases between the two ends. The CDR3 spans 13 residues. Germline V lookup: CDR1 SGDLS, CDR2 YYNGEE. The CDR3 bases are TGTGCCAGCAGCGGAGAAGTTATAGGAGAGCAGTTCTTC. Protein product: CASSGEVIGEQFF.